A selection of T cell receptor beta chains follows, all from one sample in a study of cytomegalovirus exposure and HLA in healthy donors. Generated by immunoSEQ multiplex PCR, the TCRdb table keeps only in-frame clones and is missing some. Of some 60,000 clones in the sample, 80% were seen once. Sequencing was carried out using PBMCs. The receptor set was obtained from a middle-aged woman in good health and CMV-seronegative. Both conserved end residues are part of each CDR3. A D gene is named only where the DNA matches it firmly. Clone size is shown for a subset of rows, as once, few, many or a class of expanded clone.

v_call: TRBV28
clone_size: NA
d_call: TRBD2
j_call: TRBJ2-3
cdr3_aa: CASSGAGLAGGADTQYF
cdr3_nt: TGTGCCAGCAGTGGGGCCGGGCTAGCGGGAGGCGCAGATACGCAGTATTTT

v_call: TRBV5-1
clone_size: NA
d_call: NA
j_call: TRBJ2-2
cdr3_aa: CASARATANTGELFF
cdr3_nt: TGCGCCAGCGCCCGAGCGACAGCGAACACCGGGGAGCTGTTTTTT

v_call: TRBV7-8
clone_size: NA
d_call: NA
j_call: TRBJ2-1
cdr3_aa: CASRPRGGREQFF
cdr3_nt: TGTGCCAGCCGCCCTAGGGGGGGGCGAGAGCAGTTCTTC

v_call: TRBV5-1
clone_size: NA
d_call: NA
j_call: TRBJ1-2
cdr3_aa: CASSLGGTNYGYTF
cdr3_nt: TGCGCCAGCAGCCTCGGGGGGACTAACTATGGCTACACCTTC

v_call: TRBV21-1
clone_size: NA
d_call: NA
j_call: TRBJ2-5
cdr3_aa: CASSNYRDRVPETQYF
cdr3_nt: TGTGCCAGCAGCAACTACCGAGACAGGGTCCCAGAGACCCAGTACTTC

v_call: TRBV5-6
clone_size: NA
d_call: NA
j_call: TRBJ2-7
cdr3_aa: CASSLWGTDSSYEQYF
cdr3_nt: TGTGCCAGCAGCTTATGGGGGACTGATAGCTCCTACGAGCAGTACTTC

v_call: TRBV7-3
clone_size: NA
d_call: TRBD2
j_call: TRBJ2-2
cdr3_aa: CASSPYIQTSGRMGAGELFF
cdr3_nt: TGTGCCAGCAGCCCATATATTCAGACTAGCGGGAGGATGGGGGCCGGGGAGCTGTTTTTT

v_call: TRBV28
clone_size: NA
d_call: TRBD2
j_call: TRBJ2-1
cdr3_aa: CASSLVGLASPYNEQFF
cdr3_nt: TGTGCCAGCAGTTTGGTAGGACTAGCTTCTCCCTACAATGAGCAGTTCTTC

v_call: TRBV19
clone_size: few
d_call: NA
j_call: TRBJ1-4
cdr3_aa: CASSIDRNTQKLFF
cdr3_nt: TGTGCCAGTAGTATAGATCGAAACACCCAAAAACTGTTTTTT

v_call: TRBV6-5
clone_size: NA
d_call: TRBD1
j_call: TRBJ1-2
cdr3_aa: CASSYGTGSNYGYTF
cdr3_nt: TGTGCCAGCAGTTACGGGACAGGGTCCAACTATGGCTACACCTTC

v_call: TRBV9
clone_size: NA
d_call: NA
j_call: TRBJ2-7
cdr3_aa: CASSVGSSFAYEQYF
cdr3_nt: TGTGCCAGCAGCGTAGGCAGTAGCTTTGCCTACGAGCAGTACTTC

v_call: TRBV2
clone_size: NA
d_call: NA
j_call: TRBJ1-4
cdr3_aa: CASRPGNEKLFF
cdr3_nt: TGTGCCAGCCGTCCGGGGAATGAAAAACTGTTTTTT

v_call: TRBV2
clone_size: NA
d_call: TRBD1
j_call: TRBJ2-2
cdr3_aa: CASSEAGGSNTGELFF
cdr3_nt: TGTGCCAGCAGTGAGGCAGGGGGCTCGAACACCGGGGAGCTGTTTTTT

v_call: TRBV6-5
clone_size: NA
d_call: TRBD2
j_call: TRBJ2-5
cdr3_aa: CASTRGGAGEETQYF
cdr3_nt: TGTGCCAGCACCCGCGGCGGAGCGGGAGAAGAGACCCAGTACTTC

v_call: TRBV27
clone_size: NA
d_call: NA
j_call: TRBJ1-2
cdr3_aa: CASSALGYGYTF
cdr3_nt: TGTGCCAGTTCTGCTCTCGGCTATGGCTACACCTTC

v_call: TRBV7-9
clone_size: NA
d_call: NA
j_call: TRBJ2-5
cdr3_aa: CASSLALTNQETQYF
cdr3_nt: TGTGCCAGCAGCTTAGCGTTAACAAACCAAGAGACCCAGTACTTC

v_call: TRBV18
clone_size: NA
d_call: TRBD2
j_call: TRBJ2-7
cdr3_aa: CASSPQRGSYEQYF
cdr3_nt: TGTGCCAGCTCCCCCCAGCGGGGCTCCTACGAGCAGTACTTC

v_call: TRBV27
clone_size: NA
d_call: TRBD1
j_call: TRBJ2-2
cdr3_aa: CASSLGRGRGTGELFF
cdr3_nt: TGTGCCAGCAGTTTAGGCAGGGGGCGAGGAACCGGGGAGCTGTTTTTT

v_call: TRBV5-1
clone_size: NA
d_call: NA
j_call: TRBJ2-7
cdr3_aa: CASSLVQGAYEQYF
cdr3_nt: TGCGCCAGCAGCTTGGTTCAGGGTGCCTACGAGCAGTACTTC

v_call: TRBV29-1
clone_size: NA
d_call: NA
j_call: TRBJ1-2
cdr3_aa: CSVERAIQGGYTF
cdr3_nt: TGCAGCGTTGAAAGGGCAATACAGGGCGGCTACACCTTC

v_call: TRBV6-1
clone_size: NA
d_call: NA
j_call: TRBJ1-1
cdr3_aa: CASSVMNTEAFF
cdr3_nt: TGTGCCAGCAGTGTCATGAACACTGAAGCTTTCTTT

v_call: TRBV19
clone_size: NA
d_call: TRBD1
j_call: TRBJ2-7
cdr3_aa: CASSATGYEQYF
cdr3_nt: TGTGCCAGTAGTGCGACAGGGTACGAGCAGTACTTC

v_call: TRBV28
clone_size: NA
d_call: TRBD2
j_call: TRBJ2-2
cdr3_aa: CASSLWPPTSGSGGELFF
cdr3_nt: TGTGCCAGCAGTTTATGGCCCCCCACTAGCGGGAGCGGCGGGGAGCTGTTTTTT

v_call: TRBV18
clone_size: once
d_call: TRBD1
j_call: TRBJ1-2
cdr3_aa: CASSQDRDYGYTF
cdr3_nt: TGTGCCAGCTCACAGGACAGGGACTATGGCTACACCTTC

v_call: TRBV28
clone_size: once
d_call: NA
j_call: TRBJ2-3
cdr3_aa: CASSSTNSGYTQYF
cdr3_nt: TGTGCCAGCAGTTCAACAAATAGCGGTTATACGCAGTATTTT

v_call: TRBV5-1
clone_size: NA
d_call: TRBD2
j_call: TRBJ2-7
cdr3_aa: CASSQPSGTLRYEQYF
cdr3_nt: TGCGCCAGCAGCCAACCCAGCGGGACCCTCCGCTACGAGCAGTACTTC

v_call: TRBV11-2
clone_size: NA
d_call: TRBD1
j_call: TRBJ2-1
cdr3_aa: CASSTYRGSSYNEQFF
cdr3_nt: TGTGCCAGCAGCACGTACAGGGGTTCCTCCTACAATGAGCAGTTCTTC

v_call: TRBV6-6
clone_size: NA
d_call: NA
j_call: TRBJ2-7
cdr3_aa: CASSYSALYEQYF
cdr3_nt: TGTGCCAGCAGTTACTCGGCTTTGTACGAGCAGTACTTC

v_call: TRBV7-9
clone_size: NA
d_call: TRBD1
j_call: TRBJ1-1
cdr3_aa: CASSHTGTGDVEAFF
cdr3_nt: TGTGCCAGCAGTCATACCGGGACAGGGGACGTTGAAGCTTTCTTT

v_call: TRBV27
clone_size: NA
d_call: TRBD1
j_call: TRBJ1-1
cdr3_aa: CASSSIPGQGGEAFF
cdr3_nt: TGTGCCAGCAGTTCAATCCCGGGACAGGGAGGTGAAGCTTTCTTT

v_call: TRBV28
clone_size: few
d_call: TRBD1
j_call: TRBJ2-3
cdr3_aa: CASTGQATDTQYF
cdr3_nt: TGTGCCAGCACCGGACAGGCCACAGATACGCAGTATTTT

v_call: TRBV13
clone_size: NA
d_call: TRBD1
j_call: TRBJ2-3
cdr3_aa: CASSSYRGESQSTDTQYF
cdr3_nt: TGTGCCAGCAGCTCCTACAGGGGGGAGTCACAAAGCACAGATACGCAGTATTTT

v_call: TRBV7-2
clone_size: NA
d_call: NA
j_call: TRBJ2-4
cdr3_aa: CASSFYWGRGKNIQYF
cdr3_nt: TGTGCCAGCAGCTTTTATTGGGGCAGGGGCAAAAACATTCAGTACTTC

v_call: TRBV27
clone_size: NA
d_call: TRBD1
j_call: TRBJ1-5
cdr3_aa: CASKRTGGNQPQHF
cdr3_nt: TGTGCCAGCAAGAGGACAGGGGGAAATCAGCCCCAGCATTTT

v_call: TRBV5-4
clone_size: NA
d_call: NA
j_call: TRBJ1-2
cdr3_aa: CASSTDSFYGYTF
cdr3_nt: TGTGCCAGCAGCACCGACAGTTTCTATGGCTACACCTTC

v_call: TRBV6-1
clone_size: NA
d_call: NA
j_call: TRBJ2-7
cdr3_aa: CASSISGTPREQYF
cdr3_nt: TGTGCCAGCAGCATCTCAGGGACTCCGAGGGAGCAGTACTTC

v_call: TRBV9
clone_size: NA
d_call: TRBD2
j_call: TRBJ2-1
cdr3_aa: CASSESGRGGFEQFF
cdr3_nt: TGTGCCAGCAGCGAAAGCGGGAGGGGTGGGTTTGAGCAGTTCTTC

v_call: TRBV7-3
clone_size: NA
d_call: NA
j_call: TRBJ2-2
cdr3_aa: CASRPGHGGTITGELFF
cdr3_nt: TGTGCCAGCAGGCCCGGACACGGCGGGACCATAACCGGGGAGCTGTTTTTT

v_call: TRBV4-1
clone_size: once
d_call: NA
j_call: TRBJ1-1
cdr3_aa: CASSPSIFFNTEAFF
cdr3_nt: TGCGCCAGCAGCCCCTCTATCTTTTTTAACACTGAAGCTTTCTTT

v_call: TRBV19
clone_size: few
d_call: NA
j_call: TRBJ2-7
cdr3_aa: CASSIAPVLTGTYEQYF
cdr3_nt: TGTGCCAGTAGTATAGCCCCCGTCCTCACAGGTACCTACGAGCAGTACTTC

v_call: TRBV19
clone_size: NA
d_call: NA
j_call: TRBJ2-7
cdr3_aa: CASSSQQYGSSYEQYF
cdr3_nt: TGTGCCAGTAGCTCTCAGCAATACGGGAGCTCCTACGAGCAGTACTTC

v_call: TRBV6-1
clone_size: NA
d_call: NA
j_call: TRBJ1-5
cdr3_aa: CASSEAGGGNQPQHF
cdr3_nt: TGTGCCAGCAGTGAAGCGGGAGGGGGTAATCAGCCCCAGCATTTT

v_call: TRBV10-3
clone_size: NA
d_call: NA
j_call: TRBJ1-5
cdr3_aa: CAISDGVGQPQHF
cdr3_nt: TGTGCCATCAGTGACGGGGTAGGTCAGCCCCAGCATTTT

v_call: TRBV28
clone_size: NA
d_call: NA
j_call: TRBJ2-6
cdr3_aa: CATRGAGANVLTF
cdr3_nt: TGTGCCACCAGGGGAGCTGGGGCCAACGTCCTGACTTTC

v_call: TRBV7-2
clone_size: NA
d_call: TRBD1
j_call: TRBJ2-7
cdr3_aa: CASSLRAGGIFSHEQYF
cdr3_nt: TGTGCCAGCAGCTTACGGGCAGGGGGTATCTTTTCCCACGAGCAGTACTTC

v_call: TRBV12-2
clone_size: once
d_call: NA
j_call: TRBJ2-1
cdr3_aa: CASRLGGATSSDNEQFF
cdr3_nt: TGTGCAAGTCGCTTGGGGGGGGCGACTAGCTCAGACAATGAGCAGTTCTTC

v_call: TRBV7-7
clone_size: NA
d_call: TRBD2
j_call: TRBJ2-1
cdr3_aa: CASSFSGRDDEQFF
cdr3_nt: TGTGCCAGCAGCTTCAGCGGGAGGGACGATGAGCAGTTCTTC

v_call: TRBV12-5
clone_size: NA
d_call: TRBD1
j_call: TRBJ1-2
cdr3_aa: CASGFRKRTGAVIYGYTF
cdr3_nt: TGTGCTAGTGGTTTCCGCAAGCGGACAGGAGCCGTGATCTATGGCTACACCTTC

v_call: TRBV9
clone_size: NA
d_call: TRBD2
j_call: TRBJ2-1
cdr3_aa: CASSVGGLAGYNEQFF
cdr3_nt: TGTGCCAGCAGCGTGGGAGGTCTAGCGGGTTACAATGAGCAGTTCTTC

v_call: TRBV9
clone_size: NA
d_call: NA
j_call: TRBJ2-7
cdr3_aa: CASSVGHSYEQYF
cdr3_nt: TGTGCCAGCAGCGTGGGACATTCCTACGAGCAGTACTTC